This TCR beta chain was identified during a study of blood T cell repertoires in COVID-19. Study-level background: Sites in the United States, Italy and Spain provided acute and convalescent COVID-19 samples.

The germline V gene has CDR1 MNHEY and CDR2 SVGAGI. Losses at the gene ends were 11 bases for V and 6 bases for J; bases not matched to a gene: 13. This CDR3 region has 14 residues. Original data processing: Using reference gene primer amplification, nucleated cell counts were estimated. Clones were sequenced by immunoSEQ multiplex PCR, and TCRdb holds only the in-frame ones, with some missing. V and J calls and clone size follow that table, whereas D and trimming were derived from the DNA. The data contain 150,000 to 200,000 clones, around four fifths of them singletons. The sequenced material came from peripheral blood. This chain links TRBV6-5 with TRBJ2-1, with TRBD1 identical over 7 bases. This clonotype was sampled from a human donor in a cohort sampled during active COVID-19. The DNA of the CDR3 is TGTGCCGGGGCCGACAGGGTACCTGCCAATGAGCAGTTCTTC. Its translation is CAGADRVPANEQFF.